The rows below give T cell receptor beta chains drawn from one sample of a study of shared T cell receptors in the human thymus. The method was immunoSEQ multiplex PCR; TCRdb's version includes in-frame clones alone and lacks a portion of them. The table records more than 550,000 clones, around 87% of them present only once. These records were also assigned to another study, of human thymus T cells.

Specimen: thymocytes. The receptors here all came from a boy younger than two with a congenital heart defect. Both conserved end residues are part of each CDR3. The D gene is left open where the match is weak. Size is omitted from some rows. Given values are once, few, many or a class for expanded clones.

- - TRBJ2-7 TRBV4-2 CASSQAGGSYEQYF TGTGCCAGCAGCCAGGCTGGGGGGTCCTACGAGCAGTACTTC
- - TRBJ1-5 TRBV7-2 CASSFGENQPQHF TGTGCCAGCAGCTTCGGGGAGAATCAGCCCCAGCATTTT
TRBD1 - TRBJ1-1 TRBV14 CASTNTGGAGRENTEAFF TGTGCCAGCACTAATACAGGGGGCGCCGGAAGAGAGAACACTGAAGCTTTCTTT
TRBD2 - TRBJ2-1 TRBV7-6 CASSLGSARTSGSCSGYNEQFF TGTGCCAGCAGCTTAGGATCAGCCCGGACTAGCGGGAGTTGTTCGGGCTACAATGAACAGTTCTTC
TRBD2 - TRBJ2-3 TRBV6-1 CASSEAPGLALPDTQYF TGTGCCAGCAGTGAAGCCCCGGGACTAGCGCTTCCAGATACGCAGTATTTT
- once TRBJ1-2 TRBV7-3 CASSSPPGNFFYGYTF TGTGCCAGCAGCTCCCCTCCGGGAAACTTTTTCTATGGCTACACCTTC
- - TRBJ1-4 TRBV28 CASSSIGVTNEKLFF TGTGCCAGCAGTTCCATAGGGGTAACTAATGAAAAACTGTTTTTT
- - TRBJ2-1 TRBV9 CASSVDGGTRFSYNEQFF TGTGCCAGCAGCGTAGATGGAGGAACAAGGTTTTCCTACAATGAGCAGTTCTTC
- - TRBJ1-2 TRBV28 CASLQSLGDNYGYTF TGTGCCAGCTTACAGAGCCTCGGGGATAACTATGGCTACACCTTC
- - TRBJ1-1 TRBV9 CASSKGGNTEAFF TGTGCCAGCAGTAAAGGGGGTAACACTGAAGCTTTCTTT
TRBD2 - TRBJ2-5 TRBV29-1 CSVPHTSGMIGSETQYF TGCAGCGTGCCCCACACTAGCGGGATGATTGGTTCAGAGACCCAGTACTTC
TRBD2 - TRBJ2-1 TRBV28 CASTTSGRALGEQFF TGTGCCAGCACCACTAGCGGGAGGGCCCTGGGGGAGCAGTTCTTC
TRBD2 - TRBJ2-3 TRBV12-5 CASGLGRLAGGQGTDTQYF TGTGCTAGTGGTTTGGGACGACTAGCGGGGGGCCAAGGGACAGATACGCAGTATTTT
- - TRBJ2-1 TRBV4-1 CASSQEPGDYNEQFF TGCGCCAGCAGCCAAGAACCGGGAGACTACAATGAGCAGTTCTTC
- - TRBJ2-5 TRBV7-9 CASSSASTSFQETQYF TGTGCCAGCAGCTCCGCCTCCACTAGTTTCCAAGAGACCCAGTACTTC
- - TRBJ2-1 TRBV14 CASSQVRGSPYNEQFF TGTGCCAGCAGCCAGGTACGCGGATCTCCCTACAATGAGCAGTTCTTC
TRBD1 - TRBJ2-3 TRBV23-1 CASSQSGFSRGQGAVDTQYF TGCGCCAGCAGTCAATCGGGATTTTCGCGAGGACAGGGGGCCGTAGATACGCAGTATTTT
- - TRBJ2-7 TRBV6-5 CASSTGAGGYEQYF TGTGCCAGCAGTACCGGGGCAGGGGGGTACGAGCAGTACTTC
TRBD1 once TRBJ1-6 TRBV28 CASSSSRGQVNSPLHF TGTGCCAGCAGTTCCTCGAGGGGACAGGTTAATTCACCCCTCCACTTT
TRBD1 - TRBJ2-5 TRBV28 CASSFTGGETQYF TGTGCCAGCAGTTTCACAGGGGGCGAGACCCAGTACTTC
TRBD2 - TRBJ2-7 TRBV29-1 CSVVATGRPVKEQYF TGCAGCGTTGTGGCGACCGGGAGGCCGGTGAAGGAGCAGTACTTC
- - TRBJ1-6 TRBV6-4 CASSAGVADNSPLHF TGTGCCAGCAGTGCGGGGGTAGCTGATAATTCCCCCCTCCACTTT
- - TRBJ2-7 TRBV28 CASSLCNRTDCYEQYF TGTGCCAGCAGTTTATGTAATCGGACAGACTGCTACGAGCAGTACTTC
TRBD1 - TRBJ2-3 TRBV2 CASRWDSWVDTQYF TGTGCCAGCAGATGGGACAGTTGGGTGGATACGCAGTATTTT
- few TRBJ1-2 TRBV4-1 CASSQVFQGGYTF TGCGCCAGCAGCCAAGTCTTCCAGGGCGGCTACACCTTC
- - TRBJ1-2 TRBV5-6 CASSTYTYGYTF TGTGCCAGCAGCACCTATACCTATGGCTACACCTTC
TRBD1 - TRBJ1-2 TRBV7-9 CASSQRTGNYGYTF TGTGCCAGCAGCCAACGGACAGGAAACTATGGCTACACCTTC
- few TRBJ1-4 TRBV19 CASSMTVTNEKLFF TGTGCCAGTAGTATGACAGTAACTAATGAAAAACTGTTTTTT
TRBD1 - TRBJ2-7 TRBV4-3 CASSDRTGGRGEQYF TGCGCCAGCAGCGACCGGACAGGGGGCCGGGGCGAGCAGTACTTC
- - TRBJ2-2 TRBV10-1 CASSQGNTGELFF TGCGCCAGCAGCCAGGGTAACACCGGGGAGCTGTTTTTT
TRBD2 - TRBJ2-7 TRBV2 CASRWWGERGLPTYEQYF TGTGCCAGCAGGTGGTGGGGGGAGCGGGGTCTCCCAACTTACGAGCAGTACTTC
TRBD2 - TRBJ2-1 TRBV9 CASSVALWGRDDEQFF TGTGCCAGCAGCGTAGCCCTCTGGGGGAGGGACGATGAGCAGTTCTTC
TRBD2 - TRBJ2-3 TRBV5-6 CASSLLAGGDTQYF TGTGCCAGCAGCCTCCTAGCGGGAGGAGATACGCAGTATTTT